The source of this T cell receptor beta chain is a study of brain T cells in children with intractable seizures (dated by TCRdb to the early 2020s). A note on the overall study: Resected brain tissue from about 48 pediatric epilepsy surgery cases was initially screened for immune gene transcripts with a NanoString immunology panel. Among the roughly 12 selected surgery cases, pre-surgery blood was additionally sequenced for eight, leaving four cases with brain tissue only.

The time point label on this specimen signifies: resected brain tissue, or blood drawn just prior to surgery. Surgery cases with the highest brain T cell transcript signatures were selected for TCR beta chain sequencing of brain tissue and, where available, blood. Before surgery, the patients had been given at least one anti-epileptic drug. The TCR-sequenced patients were children whose drug-resistant epilepsy was caused by tuberous sclerosis complex, focal cortical dysplasia, Rasmussen encephalitis or hemimegalencephaly. Blood was drawn right before the epilepsy surgery. Bulk genomic DNA was extracted from unsorted brain tissue and whole blood with the Monarch genomic DNA purification kit. Study-wide findings and limitations: The patients' HCMV serostatus was not known, and viral specificity was inferred solely from CDR3 sequence similarity. Because sequencing depth differed between pre- and post-surgery blood, the absence of clones from the pre-surgery sample may reflect undersampling.

Remarks on this clone: Its antigen is still unknown. Base qualities are not at hand, and no much larger clone is one base apart.

The immunoSEQ assay was applied to genomic DNA to generate the TCR beta chain sequences. The original pipeline was this. Any CDR3 sequence that did not begin with the conserved framework cysteine at position 104 was removed by hand. Clonality was calculated as one minus the normalized Shannon's Diversity Index, with values ranging from 0 (maximal diversity) to 1 (oligoclonal). Chi-squared comparison-of-proportions tests were used to check whether the frequency of the same CDR3 differed between samples, for example brain versus blood. Public clonotypes were found by searching immuneACCESS, and the VDJdb browser was used to assess similarity to known antiviral clonotypes. Here the immuneACCESS table is served through TCRdb, limited to in-frame sequences with V and J called. Missing clones are a known gap in these copies; in checked studies unresolved V genes cover under half, and the rest lacks a known reason. The DNA was the basis for D and trimming; V, J and clone size are from that table. The sample profile shows about 22,000 clones; around 94% of them were found once. Of the sample, under 7.5% falls within the top ten clones.

The CDR3 sequence holds 13 residues, the cysteine and phenylalanine included. The retained sequence is limited to the CDR3, 39 bases, with the frame set at the first base. V and J are truncated by 3 bases and 0 bases respectively, leaving an intervening sequence of 4 bases. This sample comprised peripheral blood, obtained at surgery. Recombination joined TRBV12-3 or TRBV12-4 with TRBJ2-3; the D gene is not confidently resolved. The clonotype originates from a boy younger than 18 with focal cortical dysplasia and intractable seizures. This receptor carries the CDR3 CASSFGSTDTQYF. The nucleotide sequence reads as follows: TGTGCCAGCAGTTTCGGCAGCACAGATACGCAGTATTTT.